Listed here are 2 T cell receptor beta chains from one sample, sequenced in a study of OX40 agonist ivuxolimab in advanced cancers. TCRdb's copy holds only in-frame clones and misses some; the assay was immunoSEQ multiplex PCR. The data show about 35,000 clones, around 84% seen once. The source material was CD4+ or CD8+ T cells sorted from blood, sampled in a trial of the OX40 agonist ivuxolimab. All receptors derive from an adult with an advanced solid tumor such as melanoma, head and neck, liver or kidney cancer.

The V gene is TRBV28, the J gene TRBJ1-5; 7 bases match TRBD1. Unmatched junction bases numbered 4, after V lost 2 bases and J lost 0 bases. Germline CDR1 reads MDHEN; CDR2 reads SYDVKM. The CDR3 is 16 amino acids. Here the CDR3 reads CASSLVDRLSNQPQHF. CDR3 DNA: TGTGCCAGCAGTTTAGTGGACAGGCTTAGCAATCAGCCCCAGCATTTT.

The CDR3 DNA reads TGTGCCAGCAGTCCGGACAGAGGGGGACAGCCCCAGCATTTT. It is translated as CASSPDRGGQPQHF. The rearrangement links TRBV6-5 to TRBJ1-5; weak D call: TRBD1 (6 bases). The CDR3 has 14 amino acids. The V and J ends lost 5 bases and 7 bases respectively, with 15 bases between them. Germline assignment: CDR1 MNHEY and CDR2 SVGAGI.